The clone carrying this TCR beta chain appeared a single time. Its antigen is not identified. This sample is part of a study of cytomegalovirus exposure and HLA in healthy donors. Study-wide results and caveats: Associated with cytomegalovirus, according to the listing, were 150 to 200 TCR beta chains.

The protocol was immunoSEQ multiplex PCR, while the TCRdb copy is restricted to in-frame clones and leaves out a portion. The top ten clones hold about 12% of a sample with over 85,000 clones, 84% of them seen once. Per the germline V gene, CDR1 is SGHTA and CDR2 is FQGNSA. With V trimmed by 5 bases and J by 5 bases, 2 bases remained unmatched. The CDR3 is made up of 12 amino acids. It was the roughly 130-subject validation cohort, separate from the approximately 620-subject first cohort, to which the donors belonged. This sequence was found in a woman aged 18-35 years in good health and CMV-seropositive. The chain recombines TRBV7-2 with TRBJ2-5; 7 bases match TRBD1. The material sequenced was PBMCs. This CDR3 is CASSRGLETQYF. In DNA, the CDR3 is TGTGCCAGCAGCAGGGGGCTGGAGACCCAGTACTTC.